This passage covers 18 T cell receptor beta chains from one sample sequenced in a study of T cell repertoires in cytomegalovirus infection. Via MiXCR, TCRdb re-called the reads, giving one row per CDR3 protein. The data show around 440,000 distinct CDR3 sequences, about 11% seen once. Sequencing was performed on PBMCs. All receptors derive from a human donor in good health (CMV status not recorded). Some clones in this sample may be carry-over from other donors' samples.

This clonotype has at least ten counts. The chain carries TRBV20-1 and TRBJ2-3, with D hard to call. Trimming removed 6 bases from V and 9 bases from J, with 13 bases in between. The CDR3 is 11 amino acids. Germline V CDR1 and CDR2: DFQATT, SNEGSKA (reference sequence). The CDR3 is CSADPVGTQYF. CDR3 nucleotide sequence: TGCAGTGCCGACCCCGTCGGGACGCAGTATTTT.

The sample holds many counts of this clonotype. The chain has TRBV7-9 and TRBJ1-1; D possibly corresponds to TRBD1 (6 bases). Germline values: CDR1 SEHNR, CDR2 FQNEAQ (reference sequence). CDR3 length equals 15 residues. V was shortened by 0 bases and J by 8 bases, with 16 bases between the two germline ends. CDR3 loop: CASSLAPMTGTEAFF. The CDR3 coding sequence is TGTGCCAGCAGCTTAGCTCCGATGACAGGTACCGAAGCTTTCTTT.

This clonotype was recorded at least ten times. V usage is TRBV4-2 and J usage is TRBJ2-2; the D gene could be TRBD1 or TRBD2 (5 bases each). Germline V gene lookup returns CDR1 LGHNA and CDR2 YNFKEQ. This CDR3 is 15 amino acids long. V lost 5 bases, J lost 2 bases, and 12 bases lay in between. Here the CDR3 reads CASSSGTINTGELFF. The CDR3 DNA reads as TGTGCCAGCAGCTCCGGGACGATCAACACCGGGGAGCTGTTTTTT.

This clonotype came up a few times. V gene TRBV5-6 combines with J gene TRBJ2-4; no clear D gene. CDR1 and CDR2 from the germline V gene are SGHDT and YYEEEE. V was pared by 1 base and J by 7 bases, with 6 bases between. The CDR3 runs 12 residues. The DNA for the CDR3 is TGTGCCAGCAGCTTGAGGCAGAACATTCAGTACTTC. This sequence encodes CASSLRQNIQYF.

Details on this clonotype: Given a much more abundant clone one base away, this may be a read error. V gene TRBV14 combines with J gene TRBJ1-2, with D hard to call. The CDR3 runs 15 residues. Trimming removed 0 bases from V and 8 bases from J, with 16 bases in between. Germline lookup yields CDR1 SGHDN and CDR2 FVKESK. The CDR3 spells CASSQDPCDLLGYTF. Here the CDR3 DNA reads TGTGCCAGCAGCCAAGATCCGTGTGACCTTCTCGGCTACACCTTC. The full variable domain, rest sourced from reference TRBV14 and TRBJ1-2, is EAGVTQFPSHSVIEKGQTVTLRCDPISGHDNLYWYRRVMGKEIKFLLHFVKESKQDESGMPNNRFLAERTGGTYSTLKVQPAELEDSGVYFCASSQDPCDLLGYTFGSGTRLTVV.

On this clonotype: A much larger clone differs by one base, so this may be a read error. This chain connects TRBV6-5 to TRBJ2-5; 7 bases agree with TRBD2. The germline V gene encodes CDR1 MNHEY and CDR2 SVGAGI. CDR3 length equals 14 residues. V shed 5 bases, J shed 2 bases, and the junction held 5 bases outside the gene matches. The CDR3 region is CASSTAGLQETQYF. CDR3 bases: TGTGCCAGCAGTACCGCGGGACTACAAGAGACCCAGTACTTC.

In its sample, this clonotype was seen many times. The V and J genes are TRBV29-1 and TRBJ2-7; TRBD1 agrees at 8 bases. Germline V CDR1 and CDR2: SQVTM, ANQGSEA. The trim removed 1 base at V and 4 bases at J, leaving 6 bases unmatched. The CDR3 loop spans 14 amino acids. The CDR3 loop is CSVEVRDRGYEQYF. The CDR3 nucleotides read TGCAGCGTTGAAGTACGCGACAGGGGTTACGAGCAGTACTTC.

Many counts were recorded for this clonotype. CDR3 loop: CASSFLTYDSYEQYF. CDR3 sequence (DNA): TGTGCCAGCAGCTTTTTAACGTACGACTCCTACGAGCAGTACTTC. The genes are TRBV7-8 and TRBJ2-7; D is uncertain. The CDR3 spans 15 residues. In germline, CDR1 is SGHVS, CDR2 FQNEAQ. Deletions cut 3 bases from V and 0 bases from J, with 12 bases between.

The sample holds many counts of this clonotype. CDR3 DNA sequence: TGTGCCAGCAGCCCCAGGTCTGGACAGTCGGAGACCCAGTACTTC. It translates to CASSPRSGQSETQYF. The rearrangement links TRBV7-2 to TRBJ2-5; the D gene is possibly TRBD1 (6 bases). V shed 5 bases and J shed 5 bases, with 18 bases lying between them. Germline V gives CDR1 SGHTA, CDR2 FQGNSA. The CDR3 runs 15 residues.

This clonotype has a count of ten or more. The rearrangement joins TRBV10-2 to TRBJ1-4, with TRBD1 identical over 9 bases. The J segment lost 9 bases and the V segment lost 2 bases, leaving 10 bases of the junction unmatched. Germline V CDR1 and CDR2: WSHSY, SAAADI. CDR3 length: 16 amino acids. The CDR3 coding sequence is TGCGCCAGCAGTGAGGCGTATGGACAGGGGCAGCAAAAACTGTTTTTT. Translated, it gives CASSEAYGQGQQKLFF.

V gene TRBV5-1 combines with J gene TRBJ1-1; 8 nucleotides match TRBD1. Germline V gene sequence: CDR1 SGHRS, CDR2 YFSETQ. J lost 5 bases, V lost 4 bases, and 10 bases had no gene match. There are 15 residues in the CDR3. CDR3 sequence: CASSLGQVGGTEAFF. The CDR3 nucleotides are TGCGCCAGCAGCCTGGGACAGGTCGGTGGGACTGAAGCTTTCTTT.

In its sample, this clonotype was seen many times. The chain recombines TRBV20-1 with TRBJ2-1, with 11 bases that match TRBD2. This CDR3 has 15 amino acids. J lost 8 bases, V lost 5 bases, and 11 bases had no gene match. Germline CDR1 reads DFQATT; CDR2 reads SNEGSKA (reference sequence). CDR3 loop: CSAPKTSGASDEQFF. CDR3 bases: TGCAGTGCTCCCAAGACTAGCGGGGCCTCCGATGAGCAGTTCTTC.

The chain combines TRBV30 with TRBJ2-1, with 12 bases matching TRBD1. CDR3 size: 15 residues. The V gene end was trimmed by 1 base and the J gene end by 8 bases; junction bases not matched to a gene: 6. The germline V gene has CDR1 GTSNPN and CDR2 SVGIG (reference sequence). DNA of the CDR3: TGTGCCTGGAGTGCCGGGACAGGGGGCTTCTATGAGCAGTTCTTC. Translating gives CAWSAGTGGFYEQFF.

This clonotype was observed many times. This sequence joins TRBV12-3 or TRBV12-4 and TRBJ1-1; tentatively, D is TRBD1 (6 bases). The CDR3 consists of 13 residues. V gave up 3 bases and J gave up 5 bases, with 10 bases separating them. The CDR3: CASSFNRGTEAFF. The DNA for the CDR3 is TGTGCCAGCAGTTTTAATAGGGGGACTGAAGCTTTCTTT.

This clonotype was observed at least ten times. The DNA of the CDR3 is TGCGCCAGCAGCTCAGTAGCGGGGAGCTATGAGCAGTTCTTC. It yields the protein CASSSVAGSYEQFF. The rearrangement uses TRBV5-1 and TRBJ2-1; 8 nucleotides agree with TRBD2. V dropped 3 bases and J dropped 8; count of bases not matched to a gene: 7. In germline, CDR1 is SGHRS, CDR2 YFSETQ. CDR3 size: 14 residues.

This clonotype has a handful of counts. DNA for the CDR3: TGCAGTGCGCGCCCTGCATTGGCGGGAATTGACAATGAGCAGTTCTTC. It specifies CSARPALAGIDNEQFF. This chain joins TRBV20-1 and TRBJ2-1, with TRBD2 as a possible D gene (6 bases). The CDR3 extends over 16 amino acids. V shed 6 bases and J shed 5 bases, with 23 bases lying between them. The germline V gene has CDR1 DFQATT and CDR2 SNEGSKA (reference sequence).

This clonotype was counted at least ten times. The rearrangement uses TRBV7-3 and TRBJ2-3; unclear D gene. Trimming shortened V by 2 bases and J by 5 bases, and 8 bases separated the two germline ends. The length of the CDR3 is 13 residues. The germline V gene has CDR1 SGHTA and CDR2 FQGTGA. CDR3 coding DNA: TGTGCCAGCAGCTTACTTTCCGGAGATACGCAGTATTTT. Its translation: CASSLLSGDTQYF.

V gene TRBV6-4 combines with J gene TRBJ1-4; D call uncertain. Deletions cut 3 bases from V and 4 bases from J, with 21 bases between. This CDR3 spans 18 amino acids. CDR1 MRHNA and CDR2 SNTAGT come from the germline V gene. CDR3 region: CASSEYPGRERLNEKLFF. The CDR3 DNA follows: TGTGCCAGCAGTGAATATCCAGGTCGGGAACGACTTAATGAAAAACTGTTTTTT.